Listed here are 32 T cell receptor beta chains from one sample, sequenced in a study of shared clonotypes between healthy human individuals (dated by TCRdb to about 2020). Library preparation used the immunoSEQ multiplex PCR assay. TCRdb mirrors the immuneACCESS table, restricted to in-frame sequences. Some clones are absent from its copies; in checked studies, under half trace to an unresolved V gene, and the reason for the others is unknown. Within this sample are some 470,000 clones, with about 79% of them counted one time only. The ten largest clones add up to roughly 13% of the sample. The sample taken for sequencing was PBMCs. The source of these receptors is a woman aged 35 to 49 in good health. Some clones in this sample may be carry-over from other donors' samples.

The rearrangement links TRBV7-2 to TRBJ2-7; 7 bases are a match to TRBD1. Germline V gene lookup returns CDR1 SGHTA and CDR2 FQGNSA. Trimming cost V 8 bases and J 3 bases; bases outside gene matches: 10. The CDR3 sequence is 14 residues long. The CDR3 region is CASGKGQLYYEQYF. CDR3 sequence (DNA): TGTGCCAGCGGGAAGGGACAGTTATACTACGAGCAGTACTTC.

Concerning this clone itself: Other DNA sequences in this specimen translate into the identical CDR3. The V gene is TRBV7-2, the J gene TRBJ2-7; the match to TRBD2 covers 8 bases. Germline V gene lookup returns CDR1 SGHTA and CDR2 FQGNSA. With V trimmed by 0 bases and J by 4 bases, 2 bases remained unmatched. The CDR3 extends over 14 amino acids. The CDR3 DNA reads TGTGCCAGCAGCTTAGCTAGCGGGGCGTACGAGCAGTACTTC. Its translation: CASSLASGAYEQYF.

V is TRBV4-1 and J is TRBJ2-4; no clear D gene. CDR3 length equals 14 residues. The V end lost 1 base, the J end lost 0 bases, and 4 bases lay between the germline ends. CDR1 MGHRA and CDR2 YSYEKL come from the germline V gene. The chain's CDR3 is CASSQGLAKNIQYF. The DNA for the CDR3 is TGCGCCAGCAGCCAAGGACTAGCCAAAAACATTCAGTACTTC.

V and J are TRBV30 and TRBJ2-2; a weak D match, TRBD1 (5 bases). Trimming took off 0 bases at V and 3 bases at J, with 14 bases between the two ends. The V gene's germline CDR1 is GTSNPN and CDR2 SVGIG (reference sequence). The CDR3 runs 16 residues. CDR3 sequence: CAWSVLQGLDTGELFF. The CDR3 bases are TGTGCCTGGAGTGTACTTCAGGGTTTGGACACCGGGGAGCTGTTTTTT.

The chain employs TRBV5-1 and TRBJ2-1; TRBD2 agrees at 8 bases. In germline, CDR1 is SGHRS, CDR2 YFSETQ. This CDR3 comprises 14 residues. J lost 13 bases, V lost 0 bases, and 9 bases had no gene match. The CDR3 region has the DNA TGCGCCAGCAGCTTGGAGACAACCGGGACTAGTCAGTTCTTC. Translation gives CASSLETTGTSQFF.

This rearrangement joins TRBV6-6 to TRBJ2-6, with 7 bases aligning to TRBD1. Germline-derived CDR1 and CDR2 are MNHNY and SVGAGI (reference sequence). V lost 6 bases and J lost 2; bases outside the gene matches: 7. CDR3 size: 16 residues. The DNA of the CDR3 is TGTGCCAGCAGAACCGACAGGGCCCCTGGGGCCAACGTCCTGACTTTC. Amino acids: CASRTDRAPGANVLTF.

This chain's CDR3 is CATSREGVYNEQFF. As DNA, the CDR3 is TGTGCCACCAGCAGAGAGGGAGTCTACAATGAGCAGTTCTTC. The chain links TRBV15 to TRBJ2-1; a possible D gene is TRBD2 (5 bases). Germline V gene data show CDR1 as LNHNV and CDR2 as YYDKDF (reference sequence). The CDR3 has 14 residues. V was trimmed by 0 bases and J by 3 bases, leaving 6 bases between them.

The V call is TRBV28, the J call TRBJ2-5; 7 bases match TRBD2. Germline V gene sequence: CDR1 MDHEN, CDR2 SYDVKM. With 6 bases clipped from V and 1 base from J, the junction kept 8 bases outside the gene matches. The CDR3 is 15 residues long. The CDR3 is CASSLAGGTQETQYF. In DNA form, the CDR3 reads TGTGCCAGCAGCCTCGCCGGGGGGACCCAAGAGACCCAGTACTTC.

To note about this clone: Just one base apart from a much larger clone, this may be a read error. The rearrangement links TRBV7-2 to TRBJ2-5; 7 nucleotides match TRBD1. This CDR3 has 14 amino acids. Germline V gene lookup returns CDR1 SGHTA and CDR2 FQGNSA. CDR3: CASSLTGNQETRYF. DNA of the CDR3: TGTGCCAGCAGCCTGACAGGGAACCAAGAGACCCGGTACTTC.

The chain uses TRBV13 and TRBJ2-3, with 9 bases matching TRBD1. Germline V lookup: CDR1 PRHDT, CDR2 FYEKMQ (reference sequence). With 5 bases clipped from V and 2 bases from J, the junction kept 17 bases outside the gene matches. The CDR3 is 19 amino acids. The CDR3 spells CASSTGQGSFVGFTDTQYF. CDR3 nucleotides: TGTGCCAGCAGCACCGGACAGGGGTCTTTTGTGGGATTCACAGATACGCAGTATTTT.

The gene calls are TRBV7-9 and TRBJ1-4; D is unclear. The CDR3 loop spans 14 amino acids. The V and J ends lost 2 bases and 7 bases respectively, with 11 bases between them. From germline, CDR1 is SEHNR and CDR2 FQNEAQ (reference sequence). The chain's CDR3 is CASSLSGLGEKLFF. In nucleotides, the CDR3 is TGTGCCAGCAGCTTAAGCGGCTTGGGTGAAAAACTGTTTTTT.

The count of this clone is one. This sequence joins TRBV19 and TRBJ2-1, with 11 bases lining up with TRBD2. CDR1 is LNHDA, CDR2 SQIVND, per germline (reference sequence). V lost 3 bases and J lost 8; bases outside the gene matches: 6. The CDR3 length is 15 residues. The CDR3 loop is CASSIGTSGSDEQFF. The CDR3 DNA reads as TGTGCCAGTAGTATTGGAACTAGCGGGAGCGATGAGCAGTTCTTC.

The rearrangement uses TRBV6-6 and TRBJ2-5; D uncertain. Germline V lookup: CDR1 MNHNY, CDR2 SVGAGI (reference sequence). V was pared by 2 bases and J by 4 bases, with 8 bases between. CDR3 size: 13 residues. The chain's CDR3 is CASSYSERETQYF. As DNA, the CDR3 is TGTGCCAGCAGTTACAGTGAACGAGAGACCCAGTACTTC.

This clone has only a few counts. The genes are TRBV9 and TRBJ1-5, with D maybe TRBD1 (5 bases). The CDR3 runs to 16 residues. Germline lookup yields CDR1 SGDLS and CDR2 YYNGEE. V dropped 6 bases and J dropped 2 bases, with 18 bases sitting between them. The CDR3 DNA is TGTGCCAGCACTAACCCGGGCAGGGAGTGCAATCAGCCCCAGCATTTT. Translating gives CASTNPGRECNQPQHF.

This chain links TRBV6-1 with TRBJ1-3; no clear D gene. The CDR3 spans 13 residues. CDR1 is MNHNS, CDR2 SASEGT, per germline. V lost 5 bases, J lost 3 bases, and 8 bases lay in between. The chain's CDR3 is CASSWVHGNTIYF. In DNA, the CDR3 is TGTGCCAGCAGTTGGGTCCATGGAAACACCATATATTTT.

Comments on this clone: A far larger clone is just one base off, so this is likely a read error. This chain uses TRBV5-1 with TRBJ2-2; 10 nucleotides line up with TRBD2. CDR1 SGHRS and CDR2 YFSETQ come from the germline V gene. This CDR3 spans 17 amino acids. V was clipped by 6 bases and J by 2 bases; unmatched bases: 10. CDR3 sequence: CASNAELAGQNTGELFF. CDR3 in DNA: TGCGCCAGCAACGCAGAACTAGCGGGACAAAACACCGGGGAGCTGTTTTTT.

The chain joins TRBV5-1 to TRBJ2-1, with 8 bases that match TRBD2. J lost 7 bases, V lost 0 bases, and 12 bases had no gene match. Per germline, CDR1 SGHRS and CDR2 YFSETQ. This CDR3 comprises 17 residues. CDR3 sequence (DNA): TGCGCCAGCAGCTTGGACGGGAGGGTCTGGAGTAGTAATGAGCAGTTCTTC. This sequence encodes CASSLDGRVWSSNEQFF.

To note about this clone: This sequence may be a read error, since a much larger clone differs from it by one base. The same CDR3 also results from other DNA sequences found in this sample. The chain is built from TRBV30 and TRBJ1-5; D unclear. Deletions cut 0 bases from V and 2 bases from J, with 5 bases between. This CDR3 comprises 13 residues. Germline CDR1 and CDR2: GTSNPN and SVGIG (reference sequence). CDR3 sequence reads: CAWSVGGNQPQHF. DNA of the CDR3: TGTGCCTGGAGTGTAGGTGGCAATCAGCCCCAGCATTTT.

This clone was recorded a few times. The rearrangement uses TRBV19 and TRBJ1-1; 7 bases align to TRBD1. After removal of 9 bases from V and 0 bases from J, the junction contained 13 bases not matched to a gene. Germline CDR1 is LNHDA and CDR2 is SQIVND (reference sequence). The length of the CDR3 is 16 residues. The CDR3 bases are TGTGCCAGCAGACAGGTCGGACAGGCGGTGAACACTGAAGCTTTCTTT. This sequence encodes CASRQVGQAVNTEAFF.

With regard to this clone: A much bigger clone sits one base away, suggesting this may be a read error. The chain recombines TRBV4-1 with TRBJ2-1; the D gene could be TRBD1 or TRBD2 (5 bases each). The germline V and J ends were trimmed by 0 bases and 14 bases, with 8 bases remaining between them. Germline V gene sequence: CDR1 MGHRA, CDR2 YSYEKL. This CDR3 contains 11 residues. CDR3 loop: CASSQEGDEFF. CDR3 DNA sequence: TGCGCCAGCAGCCAAGAGGGGGATGAGTTCTTC.

This chain links TRBV9 with TRBJ1-1, with D unclear. V shed 3 bases and J shed 8 bases, with 17 bases lying between them. The CDR3 sequence is 14 residues long. Germline V lookup: CDR1 SGDLS, CDR2 YYNGEE. The CDR3 spells CASSGTTRPIEAFF. CDR3 DNA sequence: TGTGCCAGCAGCGGAACTACCCGACCTATAGAAGCTTTCTTT.

V usage is TRBV6-1 and J usage is TRBJ1-4, with 7 nucleotides matching TRBD1. CDR1 is MNHNS, CDR2 SASEGT, per germline. Unmatched junction bases numbered 9, after V lost 3 bases and J lost 8 bases. The CDR3 contains 15 residues. The CDR3 spells CASSESTGRWEKLFF. The CDR3 DNA sequence: TGTGCCAGCAGTGAGTCGACAGGGCGTTGGGAAAAACTGTTTTTT.

This rearrangement joins TRBV25-1 to TRBJ2-7, with D uncertain. The CDR3 is 15 amino acids. Per germline, CDR1 MGHDK and CDR2 SYGVNS. Between the trimmed V and J ends, which lost 3 bases and 0 bases, there was a span of 12 bases. In DNA form, the CDR3 reads TGTGCCAGCAGTGACGCCCGTTTTAGCTCCTACGAGCAGTACTTC. Its translation: CASSDARFSSYEQYF.

Only one count was recorded for this clone. A far larger clone is one nucleotide away, so this likely arose from a read error. J is TRBJ2-2 and V is TRBV25-1; 7 bases line up with TRBD1. The CDR3 consists of 14 residues. The germline V gene has CDR1 MGHDK and CDR2 SYGVNS. In nucleotides, the CDR3 is TGTGCCAGCAGTGAATATGAGGGGGCCGGGGAGCTGCTTTTT. It yields the protein CASSEYEGAGELLF.

V gene TRBV5-1 combines with J gene TRBJ2-5; 11 nucleotides align to TRBD1. The CDR3 covers 15 residues. Trimming took 2 bases from V and 4 from J; bases not matched to a gene: 4. Germline CDR1 and CDR2: SGHRS and YFSETQ. CDR3 nucleotide sequence: TGCGCCAGCAGCTTCGGACAGGGGGCCGGAGAGACCCAGTACTTC. Translating gives CASSFGQGAGETQYF.

This rearrangement joins TRBV10-1 to TRBJ2-1; 7 bases fit TRBD1. J gave up 9 bases and V 0 bases, and 8 bases lay outside the gene matches. Looked up from germline, CDR1 is WNHNN and CDR2 is SYGVQD (reference sequence). This CDR3 has 15 residues. The chain's CDR3 is CASSESGGPTGEQFF. The CDR3, as DNA: TGCGCCAGCAGTGAGTCAGGGGGCCCCACGGGTGAGCAGTTCTTC.

The rearrangement joins TRBV6-6 to TRBJ1-5, with TRBD1 as a possible D gene (6 bases). With 3 bases removed from V and 6 bases from J, the gap between germline ends came to 9 bases. Germline V lookup: CDR1 MNHNY, CDR2 SVGAGI (reference sequence). This CDR3 has 13 residues. CDR3 sequence (DNA): TGTGCCAGCAGTTATCGGGGGCCTCAGCCCCAGCATTTT. Its protein product is CASSYRGPQPQHF.

The chain is built from TRBV5-4 and TRBJ2-1; no firm D call. Germline V gene sequence: CDR1 SGHNT, CDR2 YYREEE (reference sequence). The length of the CDR3 is 12 residues. V was cut by 7 bases and J by 4 bases, with 9 bases left in between. The DNA of the CDR3 is TGTGCCAGCGGCGAAACATACAATGAGCAGTTCTTC. Translating gives CASGETYNEQFF.

V is TRBV5-1 and J is TRBJ2-2; the D gene is possibly TRBD1 (6 bases). CDR1 is SGHRS, CDR2 YFSETQ, per germline. Trimming shortened V by 4 bases and J by 1 base, and 14 bases separated the two germline ends. The CDR3 is made up of 16 amino acids. The CDR3 coding sequence is TGCGCCAGCAGCCAGAGGACAGAAAAGAACACCGGGGAGCTGTTTTTT. It translates to CASSQRTEKNTGELFF.

The genes are TRBV11-2 and TRBJ2-2, with a tentative D call TRBD2 (5 bases). Looked up from germline, CDR1 is SGHAT and CDR2 is FQNNGV. The germline V and J ends were trimmed by 2 bases and 4 bases, with 17 bases remaining between them. This CDR3 is built from 17 residues. This CDR3 reads CASSLSPQRAGTGELFF. CDR3 DNA sequence: TGTGCCAGCAGCTTATCCCCCCAGCGCGCGGGCACCGGGGAGCTGTTTTTT. The variable domain in full, completed from reference TRBV11-2 and TRBJ2-2, reads EAGVAQSPRYKIIEKRQSVAFWCNPISGHATLYWYQQILGQGPKLLIQFQNNGVVDDSQLPKDRFSAERLKGVDSTLKIQPAKLEDSAVYLCASSLSPQRAGTGELFFGEGSRLTVL.

This rearrangement joins TRBV7-2 to TRBJ1-2; D unclear. This CDR3 region has 14 residues. Germline loops: CDR1 SGHTA, CDR2 FQGNSA. V lost 5 bases to trimming and J lost 1 base, with 11 bases between them. CDR3 residues: CASSGSTVNYGYTF. The CDR3 nucleotides read TGTGCCAGCAGCGGTTCGACGGTTAACTATGGCTACACCTTC. The complete variable domain, with remaining parts taken from reference TRBV7-2 and TRBJ1-2, reads GAGVSQSPSNKVTEKGKDVELRCDPISGHTALYWYRQSLGQGLEFLIYFQGNSAPDKSGLPSDRFSAERTGGSVSTLTIQRTQQEDSAVYLCASSGSTVNYGYTFGSGTRLTVV.

This clone was detected only a few times. This chain connects TRBV5-1 to TRBJ2-6; unclear D gene. Looked up from germline, CDR1 is SGHRS and CDR2 is YFSETQ. Trimming took off 4 bases at V and 0 bases at J, with 11 bases between the two ends. The CDR3 extends over 16 amino acids. This chain's CDR3 is CASSHGLASGANVLTF. CDR3 coding DNA: TGCGCCAGCAGCCATGGTCTGGCCTCTGGGGCCAACGTCCTGACTTTC.